This T cell receptor (beta chain) was recovered during a study of blood T cell repertoires in COVID-19. The wider study: Some COVID-19 samples were acute and others convalescent; all came from the United States, Italy and Spain.

The assay was immunoSEQ multiplex PCR, and TCRdb's table has in-frame clones only and misses some. Of more than 150,000 clones in the sample, roughly nine tenths were seen once. This CDR3 region has 13 residues. The germline CDR1 and CDR2 sequences are SGHRS and YFSETQ. Between the trimmed V and J ends, which lost 2 bases and 4 bases, there was a span of 9 bases. The chain carries TRBV5-1 and TRBJ2-5; perhaps TRBD1 as D (5 bases). The sample comprised peripheral blood. The TCR was taken from a woman between 35 and 50 years old with acute or convalescent COVID-19. The CDR3 here is CASSFGRAETQYF. CDR3 bases: TGCGCCAGCAGCTTCGGCAGGGCAGAGACCCAGTACTTC.